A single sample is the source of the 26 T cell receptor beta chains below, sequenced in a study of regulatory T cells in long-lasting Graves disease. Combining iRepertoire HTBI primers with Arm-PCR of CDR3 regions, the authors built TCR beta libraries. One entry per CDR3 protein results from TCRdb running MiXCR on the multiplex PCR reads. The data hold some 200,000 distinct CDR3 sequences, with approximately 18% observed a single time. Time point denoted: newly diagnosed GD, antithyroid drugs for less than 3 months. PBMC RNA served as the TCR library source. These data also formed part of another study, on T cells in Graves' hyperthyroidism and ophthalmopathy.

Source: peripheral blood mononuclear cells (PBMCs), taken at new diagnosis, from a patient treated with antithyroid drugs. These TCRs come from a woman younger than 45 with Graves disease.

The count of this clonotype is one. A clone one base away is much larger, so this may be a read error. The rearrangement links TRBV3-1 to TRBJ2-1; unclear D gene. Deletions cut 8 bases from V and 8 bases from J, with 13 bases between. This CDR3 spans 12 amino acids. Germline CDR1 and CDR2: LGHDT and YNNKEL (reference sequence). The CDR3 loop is CASGLYPHEQFF. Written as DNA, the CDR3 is TGTGCCAGCGGCCTATACCCCCATGAGCAGTTCTTC.

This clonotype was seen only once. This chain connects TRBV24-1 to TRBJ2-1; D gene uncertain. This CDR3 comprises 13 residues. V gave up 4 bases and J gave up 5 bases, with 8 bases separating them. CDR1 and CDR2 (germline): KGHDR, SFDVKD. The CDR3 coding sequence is TGTGCCACCAGTGAGAAAGCTAACAATGAGCAGTTCTTC. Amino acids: CATSEKANNEQFF.

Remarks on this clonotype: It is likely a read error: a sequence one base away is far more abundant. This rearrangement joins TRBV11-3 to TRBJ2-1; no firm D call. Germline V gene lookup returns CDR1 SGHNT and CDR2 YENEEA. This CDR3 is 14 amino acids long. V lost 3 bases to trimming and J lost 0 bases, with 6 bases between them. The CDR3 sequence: CASSLQSSYNEQFF. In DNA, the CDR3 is TGTGCCAGCAGCTTGCAGAGCTCCTACAATGAGCAGTTCTTC.

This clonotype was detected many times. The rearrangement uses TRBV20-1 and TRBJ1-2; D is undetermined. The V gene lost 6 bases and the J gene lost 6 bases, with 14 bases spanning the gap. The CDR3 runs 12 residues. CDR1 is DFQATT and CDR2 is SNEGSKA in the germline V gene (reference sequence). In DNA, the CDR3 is TGCAGTGCGCCTACTTACCCTCATGGCTACACCTTC. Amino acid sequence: CSAPTYPHGYTF.

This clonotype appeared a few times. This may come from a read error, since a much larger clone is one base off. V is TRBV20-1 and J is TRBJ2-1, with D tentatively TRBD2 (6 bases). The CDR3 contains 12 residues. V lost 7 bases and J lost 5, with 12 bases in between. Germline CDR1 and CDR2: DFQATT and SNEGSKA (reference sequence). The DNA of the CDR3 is TGCAGTGGGACTATCCGGGACAATGAGCAGTTCTTC. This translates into CSGTIRDNEQFF.

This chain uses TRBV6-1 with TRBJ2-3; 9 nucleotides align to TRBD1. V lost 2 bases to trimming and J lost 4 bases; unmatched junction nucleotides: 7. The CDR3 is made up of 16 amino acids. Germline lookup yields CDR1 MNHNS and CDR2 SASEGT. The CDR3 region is CASSENLGQGADTQYF. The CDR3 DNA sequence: TGTGCCAGCAGTGAAAATTTGGGACAGGGTGCAGATACGCAGTATTTT.

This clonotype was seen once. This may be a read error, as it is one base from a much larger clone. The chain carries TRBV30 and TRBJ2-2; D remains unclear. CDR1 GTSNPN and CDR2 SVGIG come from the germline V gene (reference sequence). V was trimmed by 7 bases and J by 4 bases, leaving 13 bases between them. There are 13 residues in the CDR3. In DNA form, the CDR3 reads TGTGCCTTCACTAAAAGGTGCACCGGGGAGCTGTTTTTT. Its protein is CAFTKRCTGELFF.

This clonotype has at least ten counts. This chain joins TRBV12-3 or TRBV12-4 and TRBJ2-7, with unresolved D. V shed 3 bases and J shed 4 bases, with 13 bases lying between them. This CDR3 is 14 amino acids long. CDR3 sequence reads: CASSFGLMSYEQYF. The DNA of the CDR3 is TGTGCCAGCAGTTTCGGGCTTATGAGTTACGAGCAGTACTTC.

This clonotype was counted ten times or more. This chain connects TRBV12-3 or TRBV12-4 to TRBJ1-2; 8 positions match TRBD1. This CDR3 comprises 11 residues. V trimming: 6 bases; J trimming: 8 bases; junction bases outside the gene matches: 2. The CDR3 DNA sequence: TGTGCCAGCAGCCCAGGGGGCGGCTACACCTTC. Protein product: CASSPGGGYTF.

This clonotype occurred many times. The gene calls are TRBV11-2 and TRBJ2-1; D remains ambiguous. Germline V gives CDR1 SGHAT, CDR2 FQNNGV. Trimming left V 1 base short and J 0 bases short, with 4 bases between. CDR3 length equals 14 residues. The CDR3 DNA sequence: TGTGCCAGCAGCTTAGTCACCTCCTACAATGAGCAGTTCTTC. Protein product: CASSLVTSYNEQFF. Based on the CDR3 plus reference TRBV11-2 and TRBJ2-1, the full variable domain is EAGVAQSPRYKIIEKRQSVAFWCNPISGHATLYWYQQILGQGPKLLIQFQNNGVVDDSQLPKDRFSAERLKGVDSTLKIQPAKLEDSAVYLCASSLVTSYNEQFFGPGTRLTVL.

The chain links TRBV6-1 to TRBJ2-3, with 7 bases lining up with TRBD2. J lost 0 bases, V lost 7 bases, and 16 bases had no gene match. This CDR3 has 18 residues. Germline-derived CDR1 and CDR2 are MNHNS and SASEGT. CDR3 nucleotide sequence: TGTGCCAGCACCCACTACGGTGGCCTAGCGGACAGCACAGATACGCAGTATTTT. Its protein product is CASTHYGGLADSTDTQYF.

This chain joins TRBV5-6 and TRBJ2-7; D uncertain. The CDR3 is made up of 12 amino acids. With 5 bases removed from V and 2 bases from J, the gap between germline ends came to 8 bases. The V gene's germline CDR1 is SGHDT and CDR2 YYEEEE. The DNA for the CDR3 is TGTGCCAGCAGTTCTAGGCCCTACGAGCAGTACTTC. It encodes CASSSRPYEQYF.

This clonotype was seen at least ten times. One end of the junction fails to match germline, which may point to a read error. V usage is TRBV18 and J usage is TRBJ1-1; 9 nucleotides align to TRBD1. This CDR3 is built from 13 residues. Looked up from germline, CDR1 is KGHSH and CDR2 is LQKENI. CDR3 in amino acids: CASSLSNRGQGYF. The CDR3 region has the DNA TGTGCCAGCTCCCTAAGCAATCGGGGACAGGGATACTTT.

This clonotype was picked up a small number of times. As DNA, the CDR3 is TGTGCCAGCTCACCCCAGGATGAGGGCACAGATACGCAGTATTTT. As protein: CASSPQDEGTDTQYF. The chain joins TRBV18 to TRBJ2-3; no reliable D call. The length of the CDR3 is 15 residues. Germline-derived CDR1 and CDR2 are KGHSH and LQKENI. Trimming pared 3 bases from V and 1 base from J, leaving 11 bases between.

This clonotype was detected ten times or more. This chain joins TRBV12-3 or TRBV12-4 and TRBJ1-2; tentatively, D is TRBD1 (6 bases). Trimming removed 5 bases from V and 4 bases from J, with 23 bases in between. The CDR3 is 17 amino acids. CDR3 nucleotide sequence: TGTGCCAGCAGTGGGTCGGACAGCACCCACCACCGCTATGGCTACACCTTC. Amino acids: CASSGSDSTHHRYGYTF.

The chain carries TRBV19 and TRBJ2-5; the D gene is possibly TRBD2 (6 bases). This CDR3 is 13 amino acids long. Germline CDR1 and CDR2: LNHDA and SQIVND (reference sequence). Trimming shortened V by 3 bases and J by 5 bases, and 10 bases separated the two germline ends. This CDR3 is CASSIGGTETQYF. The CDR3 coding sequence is TGTGCCAGTAGTATTGGGGGGACGGAGACCCAGTACTTC.

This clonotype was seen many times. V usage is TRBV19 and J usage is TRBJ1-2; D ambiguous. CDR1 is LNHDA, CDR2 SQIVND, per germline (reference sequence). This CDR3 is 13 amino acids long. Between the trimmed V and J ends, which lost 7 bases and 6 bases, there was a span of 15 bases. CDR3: CASNPDLGHGYTF. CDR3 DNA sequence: TGTGCCAGTAATCCTGACTTGGGCCATGGCTACACCTTC.

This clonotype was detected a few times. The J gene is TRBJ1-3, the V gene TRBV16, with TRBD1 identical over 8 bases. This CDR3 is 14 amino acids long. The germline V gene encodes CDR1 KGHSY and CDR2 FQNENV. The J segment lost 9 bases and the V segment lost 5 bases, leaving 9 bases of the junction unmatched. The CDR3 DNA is TGTGCCAGCAGCGGACAGGGAAGGAGAAGCACCATATATTTT. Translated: CASSGQGRRSTIYF.

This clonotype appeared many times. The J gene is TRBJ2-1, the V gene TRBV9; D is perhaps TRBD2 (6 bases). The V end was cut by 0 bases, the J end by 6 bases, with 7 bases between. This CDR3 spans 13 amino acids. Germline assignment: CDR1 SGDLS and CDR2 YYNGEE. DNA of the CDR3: TGTGCCAGCAGCGTAGGTAGCGGCAATGAGCAGTTCTTC. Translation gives CASSVGSGNEQFF.

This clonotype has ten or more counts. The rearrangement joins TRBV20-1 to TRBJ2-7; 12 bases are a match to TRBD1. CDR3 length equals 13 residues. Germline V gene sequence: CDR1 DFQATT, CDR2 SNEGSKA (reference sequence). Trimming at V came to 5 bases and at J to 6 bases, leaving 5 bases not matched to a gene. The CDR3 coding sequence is TGCAGTGCTCTCCGGGACAGGGGGCTCGAGCAGTACTTC. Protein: CSALRDRGLEQYF.

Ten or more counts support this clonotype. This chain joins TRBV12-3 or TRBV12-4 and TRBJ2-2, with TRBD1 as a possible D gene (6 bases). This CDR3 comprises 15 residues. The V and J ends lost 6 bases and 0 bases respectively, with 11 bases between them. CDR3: CASRQGHPNTGELFF. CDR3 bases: TGTGCCAGCAGACAGGGACACCCGAACACCGGGGAGCTGTTTTTT.

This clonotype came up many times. This CDR3 reads CASSPTGDVETQYF. Here the CDR3 DNA reads TGTGCCAGCTCACCGACAGGGGATGTGGAGACCCAGTACTTC. V is TRBV18 and J is TRBJ2-5, with 8 bases identical to TRBD1. The CDR3 extends over 14 amino acids. Looked up from germline, CDR1 is KGHSH and CDR2 is LQKENI. The V gene end was trimmed by 3 bases and the J gene end by 5 bases; junction bases not matched to a gene: 5. Full variable domain (missing parts from reference TRBV18 and TRBJ2-5): NAGVMQNPRHLVRRRGQEARLRCSPMKGHSHVYWYRQLPEEGLKFMVYLQKENIIDESGMPKERFSAEFPKEGPSILRIQQVVRGDSAAYFCASSPTGDVETQYFGPGTRLLVL.

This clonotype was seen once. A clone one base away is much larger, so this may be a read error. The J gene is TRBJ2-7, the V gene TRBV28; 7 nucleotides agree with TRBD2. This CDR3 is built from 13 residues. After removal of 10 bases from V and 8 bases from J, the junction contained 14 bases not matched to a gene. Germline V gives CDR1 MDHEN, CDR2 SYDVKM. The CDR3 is CATKAGITGKQYF. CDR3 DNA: TGTGCCACTAAAGCGGGAATAACGGGCAAGCAGTACTTC.

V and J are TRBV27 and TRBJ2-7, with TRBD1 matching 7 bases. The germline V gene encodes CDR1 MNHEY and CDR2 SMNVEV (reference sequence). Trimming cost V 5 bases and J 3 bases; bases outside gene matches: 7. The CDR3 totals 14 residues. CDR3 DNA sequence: TGTGCCAGCAGTCCCCGGGACAGAGACTACGAGCAGTACTTC. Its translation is CASSPRDRDYEQYF.

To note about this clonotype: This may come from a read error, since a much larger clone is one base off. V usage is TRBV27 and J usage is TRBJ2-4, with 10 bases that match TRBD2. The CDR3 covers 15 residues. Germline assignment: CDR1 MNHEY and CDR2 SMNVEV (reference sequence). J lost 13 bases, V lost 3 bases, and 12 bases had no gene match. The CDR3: CASSFGAGGVNEQYF. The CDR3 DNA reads TGTGCCAGCAGTTTCGGAGCGGGGGGGGTGAATGAGCAGTACTTC.

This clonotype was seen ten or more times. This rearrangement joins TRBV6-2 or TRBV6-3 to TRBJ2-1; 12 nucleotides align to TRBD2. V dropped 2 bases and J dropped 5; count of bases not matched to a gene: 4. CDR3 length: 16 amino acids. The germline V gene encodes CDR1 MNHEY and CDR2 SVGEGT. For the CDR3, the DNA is TGTGCCAGCAGTTACCGTACTAGCGGGAGGAACAATGAGCAGTTCTTC. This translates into CASSYRTSGRNNEQFF.